What follows is one TCR beta chain and its context. Germline-derived CDR1 and CDR2 are MGHRA and YSYEKL. The CDR3 is 15 residues long. The V and J ends lost 6 bases and 6 bases, in that order; junction bases with no gene match: 9. TCRdb recomputed calls from the RT-PCR reads with MiXCR, one row per CDR3 protein. The data contain about 960,000 distinct CDR3 sequences, about a sixth of them singletons. This entry is derived from a study of patients and donors after allogeneic stem cell transplantation. The specimen was blood, either unsorted or a sorted T cell fraction (not recorded which). This TCR derives from a human donor who was either an allogeneic HSCT recipient or a stem cell or donor lymphocyte infusion donor (not recorded which). It is not recorded whose cells these are; they may come from a transplant donor. V and J are TRBV4-1 and TRBJ2-1; 9 bases map to TRBD1. The CDR3 reads CASRAGQGKSNEQFF. The CDR3 region has the DNA TGCGCCAGCAGGGCGGGACAGGGTAAATCCAATGAGCAGTTCTTC.